These 4 T cell receptor beta chains were all obtained from the same sample, sequenced in a study of patients and donors after allogeneic stem cell transplantation. TCRdb recomputed calls from the RT-PCR reads with MiXCR, one row per CDR3 protein. The sample shows roughly 200,000 distinct CDR3 sequences, more than 35% of them seen only once. Material for sequencing was blood, either unsorted or a sorted T cell fraction (not recorded which). These receptors originate from a human donor who was either an allogeneic HSCT recipient or a stem cell or donor lymphocyte infusion donor (not recorded which). It is not recorded whose cells these are; they may come from a transplant donor.

This clonotype was seen just once. This chain joins TRBV30 and TRBJ2-2, with D perhaps matching TRBD1 or TRBD2 (5 bases each). CDR3 size: 13 residues. Germline assignment: CDR1 GTSNPN and CDR2 SVGIG (reference sequence). V was trimmed by 5 bases and J by 4 bases, leaving 11 bases between them. CDR3 DNA: TGTGCCTGGGGATCCGGGGCCACCGGGGAGCTGTTTTTT. Amino acid sequence: CAWGSGATGELFF.

There are a few counts of this clonotype. The rearrangement uses TRBV28 and TRBJ1-5, with D hard to call. V was trimmed by 6 bases and J by 2 bases, leaving 14 bases between them. The germline V gene encodes CDR1 MDHEN and CDR2 SYDVKM. The CDR3 totals 15 residues. The CDR3 protein is CASRSRRRGNQPQHF. CDR3 sequence (DNA): TGTGCCAGCAGGTCCCGTAGGCGTGGCAATCAGCCCCAGCATTTT.

The J gene is TRBJ2-6, the V gene TRBV25-1; TRBD1 might be the D (5 bases). The V gene lost 3 bases and the J gene lost 0 bases, with 12 bases spanning the gap. The CDR3 loop spans 17 amino acids. CDR1 is MGHDK and CDR2 is SYGVNS in the germline V gene. The CDR3 nucleotides are TGTGCCAGCAGTGATGTTTACAGGACCTCTGGGGCCAACGTCCTGACTTTC. Its translation: CASSDVYRTSGANVLTF.

This clonotype was observed a handful of times. V is TRBV7-2 and J is TRBJ2-5; D may be TRBD2 (5 bases). The CDR3 length is 13 residues. V dropped 5 bases and J dropped 4 bases, with 11 bases sitting between them. Germline CDR1 reads SGHTA; CDR2 reads FQGNSA. The CDR3 sequence is CASSQTRGETQYF. The CDR3 DNA reads as TGTGCCAGCAGCCAAACTAGAGGAGAGACCCAGTACTTC.